This TCR beta chain was identified in a study of lymphopenia after photon versus proton radiotherapy. To note about this clone: Its antigen is undetermined.

Repertoires were generated with immunoSEQ multiplex PCR, while TCRdb's copy carries only in-frame clones and drops some. The repertoire holds 160,000 or so clones, with about 85% as singletons. Between the trimmed V and J ends, which lost 4 bases and 5 bases, there was a span of 18 bases. CDR1 is MNHEY and CDR2 is SMNVEV in the germline V gene (reference sequence). The CDR3 loop spans 16 amino acids. Study observations and caveats: Proton therapy kept repertoires fairly stable, unlike photons, which gained effector/memory cells.

This specimen was peripheral blood, taken from a patient treated with photon-based radiotherapy. The origin of this receptor is a man in his forties or fifties with gastric cancer. The chain combines TRBV27 with TRBJ2-1; a weak D match, TRBD2 (5 bases). This CDR3 is CASSSLASGQDNEQFF. The CDR3 DNA follows: TGTGCCAGCAGTTCTCTAGCCTCGGGCCAAGACAATGAGCAGTTCTTC.